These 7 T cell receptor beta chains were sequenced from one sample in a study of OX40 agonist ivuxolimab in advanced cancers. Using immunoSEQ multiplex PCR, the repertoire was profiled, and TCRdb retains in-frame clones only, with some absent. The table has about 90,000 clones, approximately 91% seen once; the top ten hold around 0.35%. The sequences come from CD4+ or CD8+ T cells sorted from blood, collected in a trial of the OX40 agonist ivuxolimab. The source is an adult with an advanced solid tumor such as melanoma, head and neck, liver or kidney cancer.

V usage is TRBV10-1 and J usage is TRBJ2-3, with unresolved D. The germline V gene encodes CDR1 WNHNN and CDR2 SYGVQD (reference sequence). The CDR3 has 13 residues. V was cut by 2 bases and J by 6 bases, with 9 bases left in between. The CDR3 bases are TGCGCCAGCAGTGAGGGCCCTACGGATACGCAGTATTTT. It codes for CASSEGPTDTQYF.

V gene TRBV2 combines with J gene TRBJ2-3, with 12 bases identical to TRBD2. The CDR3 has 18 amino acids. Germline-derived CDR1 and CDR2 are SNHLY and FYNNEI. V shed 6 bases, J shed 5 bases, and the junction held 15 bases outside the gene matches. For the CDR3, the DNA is TGTGCCAGCAGGGATTCTTTTAGACTAGCGGGAGTAGAAGATACGCAGTATTTT. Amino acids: CASRDSFRLAGVEDTQYF.

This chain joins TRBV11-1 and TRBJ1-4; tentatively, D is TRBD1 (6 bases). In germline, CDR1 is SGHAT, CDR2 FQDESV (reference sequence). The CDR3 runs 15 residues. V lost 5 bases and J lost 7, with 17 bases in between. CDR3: CASSGDRKSVEKLFF. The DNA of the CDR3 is TGTGCCAGCAGCGGAGACAGGAAAAGCGTTGAAAAACTGTTTTTT.

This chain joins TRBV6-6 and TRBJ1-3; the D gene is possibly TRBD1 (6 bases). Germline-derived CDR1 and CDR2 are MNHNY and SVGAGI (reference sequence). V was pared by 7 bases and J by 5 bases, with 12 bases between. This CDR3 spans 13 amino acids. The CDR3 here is CASTLGGRNTIYF. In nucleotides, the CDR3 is TGTGCCAGCACCCTCGGGGGGCGAAACACCATATATTTT.

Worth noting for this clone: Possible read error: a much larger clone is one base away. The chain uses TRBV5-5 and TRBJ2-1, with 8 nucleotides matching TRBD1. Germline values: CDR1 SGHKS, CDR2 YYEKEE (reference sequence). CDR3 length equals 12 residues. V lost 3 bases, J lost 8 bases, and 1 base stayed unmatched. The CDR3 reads CASSWTGYEQFF. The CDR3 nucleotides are TGTGCCAGCAGCTGGACAGGGTATGAGCAGTTCTTC.

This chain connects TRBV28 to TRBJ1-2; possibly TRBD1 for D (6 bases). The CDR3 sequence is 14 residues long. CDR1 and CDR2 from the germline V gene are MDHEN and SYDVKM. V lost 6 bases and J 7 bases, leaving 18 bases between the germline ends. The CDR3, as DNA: TGTGCCAGCAGATACGCAGGGGCGTTAACTGGCTACACCTTC. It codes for CASRYAGALTGYTF.

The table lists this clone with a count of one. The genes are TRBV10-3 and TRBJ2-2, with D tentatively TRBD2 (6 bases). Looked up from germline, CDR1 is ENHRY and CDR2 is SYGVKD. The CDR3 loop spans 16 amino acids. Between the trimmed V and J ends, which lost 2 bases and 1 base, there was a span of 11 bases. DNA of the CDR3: TGTGCCATCAGTGAGGGGACTCTTGGGAACACCGGGGAGCTGTTTTTT. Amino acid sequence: CAISEGTLGNTGELFF.